This entry features one T cell receptor (beta chain) sequence. This sample is part of a study of shared clonotypes between healthy human individuals. As defined, naive CD8 cells were CD45RO-negative and positively selected for CCR7, with terminally differentiated effector memory CD45RA+ cells excluded. Germline CDR1 MGHRA, CDR2 YSYEKL. V gave up 1 base and J gave up 3 bases, with 12 bases separating them. The CDR3 runs 15 residues. The assay was immunoSEQ multiplex PCR, and TCRdb's table has in-frame clones only and misses some. The data contain 800,000 to 950,000 clones, just over 95% of them singletons.

This TCR came from a man aged 30-40 years in good health. The chain couples TRBV4-1 to TRBJ1-1; tentatively, D is TRBD1 (5 bases). The sequenced sample was naive CD8+ T cells sorted from blood. The CDR3 nucleotides read TGCGCCAGCAGCCAAGGTCAGGGTGTGGACACTGAAGCTTTCTTT. Protein: CASSQGQGVDTEAFF.